Detailed here is one T cell receptor beta chain. Profiled with immunoSEQ multiplex PCR; TCRdb holds only in-frame clones, not every one. The data show around 250,000 clones, around 90% seen once. The CDR3 extends over 15 amino acids. V trimming: 1 base; J trimming: 7 bases; junction bases outside the gene matches: 6. Germline-derived CDR1 and CDR2 are SEHNR and FQNEAQ (reference sequence). This record belongs to a study of blood T cell repertoires in COVID-19. This sequence joins TRBV7-9 and TRBJ2-7; 11 bases agree with TRBD2. The sequencing input was PBMCs or T cells enriched from blood (not recorded which). The receptor's source is a woman aged 45-60 years who had recovered from COVID-19. The CDR3 DNA is TGTGCCAGCAGCTTAGTGAGTCTAGCGGGAGGTGAGCAGTACTTC. This encodes CASSLVSLAGGEQYF.